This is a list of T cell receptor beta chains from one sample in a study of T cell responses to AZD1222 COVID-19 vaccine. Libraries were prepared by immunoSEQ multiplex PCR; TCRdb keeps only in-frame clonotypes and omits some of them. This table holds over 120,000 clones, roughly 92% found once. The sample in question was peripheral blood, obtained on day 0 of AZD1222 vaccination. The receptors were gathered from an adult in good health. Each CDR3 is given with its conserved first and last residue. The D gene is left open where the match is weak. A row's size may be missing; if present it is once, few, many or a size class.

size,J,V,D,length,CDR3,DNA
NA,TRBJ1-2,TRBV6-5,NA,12,CASMGTSYGYTF,TGTGCCAGCATGGGGACTTCCTATGGCTACACCTTC
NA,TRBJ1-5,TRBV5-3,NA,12,CARSFRRLTQHF,TGTGCCAGAAGCTTTCGGCGACTGACCCAGCATTTT
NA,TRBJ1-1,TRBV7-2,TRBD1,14,CASSFRTGATEAFF,TGTGCCAGCAGCTTTAGGACAGGGGCCACTGAAGCTTTCTTT
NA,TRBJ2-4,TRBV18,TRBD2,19,CASSPFGLAGGVVKNIQYF,TGTGCCAGCTCACCGTTTGGACTAGCGGGGGGAGTGGTCAAAAACATTCAGTACTTC
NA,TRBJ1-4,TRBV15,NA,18,CATSTNTRALATNEKLFF,TGTGCCACCAGCACCAACACAAGGGCTCTTGCAACTAATGAAAAACTGTTTTTT
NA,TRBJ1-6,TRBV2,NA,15,CASSPSSGTHSPLHF,TGTGCCAGCAGTCCTAGCTCGGGGACCCACTCACCCCTCCACTTT
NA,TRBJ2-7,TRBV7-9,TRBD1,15,CASSLNPGQNYEQYF,TGTGCCAGCAGCTTAAACCCGGGACAGAACTACGAGCAGTACTTC
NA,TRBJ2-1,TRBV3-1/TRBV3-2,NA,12,CASSRSGNEQFF,TGTGCCAGCAGCCGGAGCGGCAATGAGCAGTTCTTC
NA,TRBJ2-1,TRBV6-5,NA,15,CASSYSGSSYNEQFF,TGTGCCAGCAGTTACTCCGGAAGCTCCTACAATGAGCAGTTCTTC
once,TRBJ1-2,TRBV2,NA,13,CARNIQGGYGYTF,TGTGCCAGAAATATTCAGGGAGGCTATGGCTACACCTTC
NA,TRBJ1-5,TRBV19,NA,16,CASSIGRDYSNQPQHF,TGTGCCAGTAGTATCGGCAGGGACTATAGCAATCAGCCCCAGCATTTT
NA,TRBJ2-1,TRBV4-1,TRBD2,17,CASRVLASGKSRNEQFF,TGCGCCAGCAGGGTCTTAGCTAGCGGGAAATCCCGGAATGAGCAGTTCTTC
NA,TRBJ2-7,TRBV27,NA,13,CARQDEPSYEQYF,TGTGCCAGGCAGGACGAACCCTCCTACGAGCAGTACTTC
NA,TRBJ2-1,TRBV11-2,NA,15,CASSLDRISYNEQFF,TGTGCCAGCAGCTTAGATCGGATCTCCTACAATGAGCAGTTCTTC
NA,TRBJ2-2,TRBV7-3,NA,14,CASSLLRNTGELFF,TGTGCCAGCAGCTTATTACGGAACACCGGGGAGCTGTTTTTT
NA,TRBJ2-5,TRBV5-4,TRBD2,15,CASSLLAGPKETQYF,TGTGCCAGCAGCTTATTAGCGGGTCCCAAAGAGACCCAGTACTTC
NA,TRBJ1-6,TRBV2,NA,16,CASTTGESSYNSPLHF,TGTGCCAGCACCACGGGAGAGAGCTCCTATAATTCACCCCTCCACTTT
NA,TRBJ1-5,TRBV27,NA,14,CASSFAGVGQPQHF,TGTGCCAGCAGTTTTGCAGGGGTGGGGCAGCCCCAGCATTTT
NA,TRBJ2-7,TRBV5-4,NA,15,CASSPRDKSSYEQYF,TGTGCCAGCAGTCCTCGGGACAAGAGCTCCTACGAGCAGTACTTC
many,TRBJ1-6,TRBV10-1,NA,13,CASSEQENSPLHF,TGCGCCAGCAGTGAGCAGGAGAATTCACCCCTCCACTTT
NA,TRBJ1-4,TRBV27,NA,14,CASRPTGFWEKLFF,TGTGCCAGCAGACCGACAGGTTTTTGGGAAAAACTGTTTTTT
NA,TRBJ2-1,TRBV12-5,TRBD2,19,CASGLVPLGLAGKDNEQFF,TGTGCTAGTGGTTTGGTCCCCCTCGGACTAGCGGGTAAGGACAATGAGCAGTTCTTC
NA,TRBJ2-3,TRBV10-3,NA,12,CAISENLDTQYF,TGTGCCATCAGTGAAAACCTAGATACGCAGTATTTT
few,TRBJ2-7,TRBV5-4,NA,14,CASSLEGRGGEQYF,TGTGCCAGCAGCTTGGAGGGCAGGGGGGGCGAGCAGTACTTC
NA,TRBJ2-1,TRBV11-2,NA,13,CASSFPLASEQFF,TGTGCCAGCAGCTTTCCCCTAGCGAGTGAGCAGTTCTTC
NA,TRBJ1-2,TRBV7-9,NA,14,CASSEHRAWDGYTF,TGTGCCAGCAGCGAGCACAGAGCCTGGGATGGCTACACCTTC
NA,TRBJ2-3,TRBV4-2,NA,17,CASSQDGRTPDFDTQYF,TGTGCCAGCAGCCAAGATGGTCGGACGCCCGACTTTGATACGCAGTATTTT
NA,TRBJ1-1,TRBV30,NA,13,CAWSGQPNTEAFF,TGTGCCTGGAGTGGGCAGCCGAACACTGAAGCTTTCTTT
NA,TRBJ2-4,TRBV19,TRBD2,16,CATPGTTGHGKNIQYF,TGTGCCACCCCCGGGACTACCGGGCACGGCAAAAACATTCAGTACTTC
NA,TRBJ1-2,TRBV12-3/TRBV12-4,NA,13,CASSWEGNNGYTF,TGTGCCAGCAGTTGGGAGGGGAACAATGGCTACACCTTC
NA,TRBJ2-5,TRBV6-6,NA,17,CASSRNPGRGPWETQYF,TGTGCCAGCAGTCGGAACCCGGGTAGGGGCCCCTGGGAGACCCAGTACTTC
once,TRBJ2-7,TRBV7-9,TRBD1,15,CASSPRDRLKHEQYF,TGTGCCAGCAGCCCGAGGGACAGGTTAAAGCACGAGCAGTACTTC
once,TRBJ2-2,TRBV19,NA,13,CASSMRGTGELFF,TGTGCCAGTAGTATGAGGGGGACCGGGGAGCTGTTTTTT
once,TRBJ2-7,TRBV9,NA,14,CASSVGGGTYEQYF,TGTGCCAGCAGCGTAGGGGGCGGAACCTACGAGCAGTACTTC
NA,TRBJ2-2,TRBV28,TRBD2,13,CASRGRGLGELFF,TGTGCCAGCAGGGGGAGGGGACTCGGGGAGCTGTTTTTT
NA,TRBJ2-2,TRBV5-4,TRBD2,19,CASSLDGLAGFSRTGELFF,TGTGCCAGCAGCTTGGATGGGCTAGCGGGGTTCTCAAGGACCGGGGAGCTGTTTTTT
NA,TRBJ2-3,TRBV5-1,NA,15,CASSPGTWGTDTQYF,TGCGCCAGCAGCCCGGGTACCTGGGGCACAGATACGCAGTATTTT
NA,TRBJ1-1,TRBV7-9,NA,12,CASSLQDSEAFF,TGTGCCAGCAGCTTACAGGATTCTGAAGCTTTCTTT
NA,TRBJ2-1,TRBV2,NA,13,CASMDPGSNEQFF,TGTGCCAGCATGGACCCGGGATCCAATGAGCAGTTCTTC
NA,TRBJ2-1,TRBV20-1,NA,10,CSARRDEQFF,TGCAGTGCACGCCGTGATGAGCAGTTCTTC
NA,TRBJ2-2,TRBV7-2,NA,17,CASSLEAPGYYTGELFF,TGTGCCAGCAGCTTAGAGGCACCGGGTTACTACACCGGGGAGCTGTTTTTT
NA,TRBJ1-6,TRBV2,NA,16,CASSEESGAYNSPLHF,TGTGCCAGCAGTGAAGAATCGGGGGCCTATAATTCACCCCTCCACTTT
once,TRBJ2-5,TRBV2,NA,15,CASSEPGQLQETQYF,TGTGCCAGCAGTGAACCTGGACAATTACAAGAGACCCAGTACTTC
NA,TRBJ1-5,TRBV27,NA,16,CASSSKRGDSNQPQHF,TGTGCCAGCAGCTCGAAAAGGGGGGATAGCAATCAGCCCCAGCATTTT
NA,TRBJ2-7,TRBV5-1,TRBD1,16,CASSLGAGTGSHEQYF,TGCGCCAGCAGCTTGGGGGCCGGGACAGGGTCGCACGAGCAGTACTTC